The rows below give T cell receptor beta chains drawn from one sample of a study of Ad26.COV2.S vaccination and SARS-CoV-2 variants. Only in-frame clones appear in the TCRdb table, and some are missing; sequencing was by immunoSEQ multiplex PCR. The sample consists of about 350,000 clones, around 89% of them appearing once. Sample: peripheral blood, taken in a trial of Ad26.COV2.S vaccine versus placebo. The receptors were sampled from a person aged 18-65 years who received the Ad26.COV2.S COVID-19 vaccine or a placebo. CDR3s include the opening cysteine and the closing phenylalanine or tryptophan. Fields, in order: clone size, D gene, V gene, J gene, CDR3 protein, CDR3 DNA. D genes are given only for firm matches. The size field is filled for only some rows; it gives once, few, many or a size class.

size: once; D: TRBD1; V: TRBV6-5; J: TRBJ2-5; CDR3: CASSYVGTGGETQYF; DNA: TGTGCCAGCAGTTACGTCGGGACAGGGGGGGAGACCCAGTACTTC
size: once; D: -; V: TRBV2; J: TRBJ1-2; CDR3: CASIGGYTPNYGYTF; DNA: TGTGCCAGCATTGGGGGTTACACGCCTAACTATGGCTACACCTTC
size: -; D: -; V: TRBV9; J: TRBJ2-3; CDR3: CASSVGDDTQYF; DNA: TGTGCCAGCAGCGTAGGGGATGATACGCAGTATTTT
size: -; D: TRBD1; V: TRBV28; J: TRBJ1-1; CDR3: CATHRDRVTEAFF; DNA: TGTGCCACCCACAGGGACAGGGTCACTGAAGCTTTCTTT
size: -; D: TRBD1; V: TRBV10-3; J: TRBJ2-7; CDR3: CAIGGTGGTYEQYF; DNA: TGTGCCATCGGGGGGACAGGGGGTACCTACGAGCAGTACTTC
size: -; D: TRBD2; V: TRBV28; J: TRBJ2-1; CDR3: CASSSSPIPWREGRNEQFF; DNA: TGTGCCAGCAGTTCCTCCCCAATCCCCTGGCGGGAGGGCCGGAATGAGCAGTTCTTC
size: once; D: TRBD2; V: TRBV9; J: TRBJ2-7; CDR3: CASAGGAGEFYEQYF; DNA: TGTGCCAGCGCCGGTGGAGCGGGAGAGTTCTACGAGCAGTACTTC
size: -; D: -; V: TRBV4-1; J: TRBJ1-5; CDR3: CASSQQGYNQPQHF; DNA: TGCGCCAGCAGCCAGCAGGGATATAATCAGCCCCAGCATTTT
size: -; D: -; V: TRBV3-1/TRBV3-2; J: TRBJ1-1; CDR3: CASSQGQLYMNTEAFF; DNA: TGTGCCAGCAGCCAGGGACAACTCTACATGAACACTGAAGCTTTCTTT
size: -; D: TRBD1; V: TRBV19; J: TRBJ2-7; CDR3: CASRGQGLYEQYF; DNA: TGTGCCAGTAGGGGACAGGGGCTCTACGAGCAGTACTTC
size: -; D: TRBD1; V: TRBV4-3; J: TRBJ2-1; CDR3: CASSQEGSGGYYRYNEQFF; DNA: TGCGCCAGCAGCCAAGAGGGGTCAGGGGGATACTATAGATACAATGAGCAGTTCTTC
size: -; D: -; V: TRBV19; J: TRBJ2-7; CDR3: CASSAPGFYEQYF; DNA: TGTGCCAGTAGTGCGCCAGGGTTCTACGAGCAGTACTTC
size: -; D: TRBD1; V: TRBV6-6; J: TRBJ1-5; CDR3: CASKDRDYSNQPQHF; DNA: TGTGCCAGCAAGGACAGGGACTATAGCAATCAGCCCCAGCATTTT
size: -; D: -; V: TRBV18; J: TRBJ1-2; CDR3: CASSPPNQGRTGYTF; DNA: TGTGCCAGCTCACCACCGAATCAGGGACGAACTGGCTACACCTTC
size: -; D: -; V: TRBV18; J: TRBJ2-4; CDR3: CASSPMGAKNIQYF; DNA: TGTGCCAGCTCACCAATGGGAGCCAAAAACATTCAGTACTTC
size: -; D: -; V: TRBV10-2; J: TRBJ1-1; CDR3: CASRGDGSTEAFF; DNA: TGCGCCAGCAGGGGGGACGGGAGCACTGAAGCTTTCTTT
size: -; D: -; V: TRBV28; J: TRBJ2-7; CDR3: CASSSPRSGYEQYF; DNA: TGTGCCAGCAGTTCCCCCAGGTCAGGGTACGAGCAGTACTTC
size: -; D: -; V: TRBV29-1; J: TRBJ2-3; CDR3: CSVAPQGTDTQYF; DNA: TGCAGCGTTGCCCCCCAGGGCACAGATACGCAGTATTTT
size: -; D: -; V: TRBV9; J: TRBJ1-5; CDR3: CASSEGTGERPQHF; DNA: TGTGCCAGCAGCGAAGGGACGGGGGAGCGGCCCCAGCATTTT
size: -; D: -; V: TRBV5-5; J: TRBJ1-1; CDR3: CASSYGMNTEAFF; DNA: TGTGCCAGCAGCTATGGTATGAACACTGAAGCTTTCTTT
size: few; D: -; V: TRBV18; J: TRBJ2-3; CDR3: CASSPSLQGDTQYF; DNA: TGTGCCAGCTCACCGAGCCTACAGGGAGATACGCAGTATTTT
size: -; D: -; V: TRBV19; J: TRBJ1-6; CDR3: CASSAGGRYNSPLHF; DNA: TGTGCCAGTAGTGCCGGGGGACGGTATAATTCACCCCTCCACTTT
size: -; D: TRBD2; V: TRBV5-5; J: TRBJ2-7; CDR3: CASSLLRGGPSSYEQYF; DNA: TGTGCCAGCAGCTTGTTACGGGGGGGCCCTAGCTCCTACGAGCAGTACTTC
size: -; D: -; V: TRBV7-9; J: TRBJ1-2; CDR3: CASSLVGQDGYTF; DNA: TGTGCCAGCAGCTTAGTAGGGCAGGATGGCTACACCTTC
size: -; D: TRBD2; V: TRBV29-1; J: TRBJ2-2; CDR3: CSYPRGLAGGPKTGELFF; DNA: TGCAGCTACCCTCGGGGACTAGCGGGAGGCCCTAAAACCGGGGAGCTGTTTTTT
size: -; D: TRBD1; V: TRBV5-4; J: TRBJ1-1; CDR3: CASSLDRGYTEAFF; DNA: TGTGCCAGCAGCTTGGACAGGGGTTACACTGAAGCTTTCTTT